One TCR beta chain is described in this entry. CDR3 length: 15 residues. The ends lost 2 bases at V and 7 bases at J; junction bases unmatched: 11. In germline, CDR1 is SQVTM, CDR2 ANQGSEA. The sample belongs to a study of blood T cell repertoires in COVID-19. Across the study: The United States, Italy and Spain supplied acute and convalescent COVID-19 samples.

Clones were read by immunoSEQ multiplex PCR, and TCRdb kept only the in-frame ones, dropping some. The sample records 150,000 to 180,000 clones, roughly nine tenths being singletons. The specimen was peripheral blood. The rearrangement joins TRBV29-1 to TRBJ2-1; 7 nucleotides align to TRBD2. This clonotype was sampled from a man aged 45-65 years with acute or convalescent COVID-19. The DNA for the CDR3 is TGCAGCGTTGAAACGGGTCTAGCGGACCCGAATGAGCAGTTCTTC. It is translated as CSVETGLADPNEQFF.